The rows below give T cell receptor beta chains drawn from one sample of a study of blood T cell repertoires in COVID-19. TCRdb's table, derived via immunoSEQ multiplex PCR, lists solely in-frame clones and lacks some. The table includes more than 95,000 clones, about 90% detected once. Sequencing used peripheral blood. The source of these receptors is a middle-aged man with acute or convalescent COVID-19. CDR3s leave out the opening cysteine and the closing phenylalanine or tryptophan.

cdr3_length,v_call,cdr3_aa
15,TRBV5-1,ASSPAWGRGGANVLT
13,TRBV28,ASSLGTGETGELF
11,TRBV10-1,ASSGSLAGELF
11,TRBV11-2,ASSSPQQVTQY
11,TRBV6-5,ASAGDRGATQY
17,TRBV5-1,ASSLFFGTSGSSYNEQF
15,TRBV9,ASSPQGLAGLVGEQF
14,TRBV25-1,ASSAPRQGGEDEQF
12,TRBV5-1,ASSLTGNNSPLH
13,TRBV14,ASSQETVAGNTIY
10,TRBV28,ASSLPTGSYT
12,TRBV27,ATRRGQYNSPLH
13,TRBV6-6,ASSFGTANTGELF
16,TRBV6-6,ASSHGPGLAGAPYEQY
11,TRBV29-1,SVTGTDSYEQY
14,TRBV5-1,ASSFTRTGRNEKLF
13,TRBV7-8,ASSLGGGRHNEQF
10,TRBV4-2,ASSQDKNEQF
13,TRBV4-1,ASSQGDRGQETQY
16,TRBV18,ASSLNNVRGTNTGELF
10,TRBV28,ASSLFIGEQY
13,TRBV10-3,AISPVGDRGTEAF
12,TRBV6-5,ASSYAGGAYEQY
15,TRBV24-1,ATSDWDRVTGANVLT
12,TRBV5-4,ASSLGGLYNEQF
12,TRBV7-9,ASSYTGQGNTIY
13,TRBV19,ASSIVSQGNQPQH
11,TRBV29-1,STLEGSGNTIY
13,TRBV7-9,ASSFGQGAGNTIY
10,TRBV11-2,ASSLAVDEQY
11,TRBV3-1/TRBV3-2,ASSRGGTDTQY
13,TRBV24-1,ATSDPSGTDYGYT
12,TRBV5-1,ASSIQVSNTEAF
9,TRBV20-1,SAKTGETQY
13,TRBV15,ATSSDRGFGEKLF
10,TRBV10-3,AIGGVGETQY
13,TRBV19,ASSFPPGTGYEQY
12,TRBV10-3,AISDIGAIQPQH
12,TRBV25-1,ASSESGRIHEQY
14,TRBV27,ASSFSGNRGRSPLH
13,TRBV6-5,ASSYLAGEAYEQY
13,TRBV5-5,ASSLVGSGSNEQF
12,TRBV3-1/TRBV3-2,ASSQGSDIYEQY
14,TRBV7-9,ASSPPTGQTYNEQF
13,TRBV25-1,ASSGGTGGAYGYT
12,TRBV28,ASTLAGEWNEQF
13,TRBV15,ATRARAGGYNEQF
12,TRBV28,ASSLRLSNQPQH
13,TRBV10-3,AIRIDRVNADTQY
15,TRBV18,ASSPPSRGLAKNIQY
11,TRBV7-9,ASTWEGGETQY
12,TRBV19,ASSIGFSADTQY
12,TRBV5-1,ASSLGQQNTEAF
12,TRBV4-2,ASSREENTGELF
15,TRBV24-1,ATSVGAGGASTDTQY
16,TRBV30,AWSGTSGSGFRYNEQF
16,TRBV27,ASRARVTGSLTNQPQH
10,TRBV2,ASSHLPNEQY
11,TRBV2,ASSVGQAYEQY
12,TRBV15,ATSRAGGRQPQH